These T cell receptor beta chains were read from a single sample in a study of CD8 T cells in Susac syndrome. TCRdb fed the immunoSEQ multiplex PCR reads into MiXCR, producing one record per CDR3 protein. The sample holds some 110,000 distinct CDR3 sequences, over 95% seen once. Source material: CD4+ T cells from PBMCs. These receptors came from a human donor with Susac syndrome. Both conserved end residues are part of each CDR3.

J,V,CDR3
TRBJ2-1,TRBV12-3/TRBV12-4,CASRGMSDYNEQFF
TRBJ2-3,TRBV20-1,CSATPPITDTQYF
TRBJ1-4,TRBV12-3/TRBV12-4,CASQGNGEKLFF
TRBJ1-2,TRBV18,CASSPGGVGYGYTF
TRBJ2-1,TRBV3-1,CASSPSGTSGSHEQFF
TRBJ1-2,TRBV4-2,CASSPRDNALRDYGYTF
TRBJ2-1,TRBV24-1,CATSDELAGGNNEQFF
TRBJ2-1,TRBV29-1,CSVGGSDLSGSSYNEQFF
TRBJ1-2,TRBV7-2,CASSHRGDYGYTF
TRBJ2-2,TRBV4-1,CASSQDDVTQVPGELFF
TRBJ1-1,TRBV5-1,CASSSSGGSNTEAFF
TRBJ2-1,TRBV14,CASSPYRSATSYNEQFF
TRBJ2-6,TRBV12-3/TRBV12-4,CASSPRAGGSGANVLTF
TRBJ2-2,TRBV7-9,CASTDGAGELFF
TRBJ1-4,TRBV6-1,CASSDGGRITNEKLFF
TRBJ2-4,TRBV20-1,CSAPSGYGKNIQYF
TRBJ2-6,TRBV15,CATSLSGANVLTF
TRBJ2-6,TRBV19,CASSMTGANVLTF
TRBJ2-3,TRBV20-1,CSARVEFTDTQYF
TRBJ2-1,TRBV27,CASSWTAYNEQFF
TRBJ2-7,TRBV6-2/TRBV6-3,CASRVGQHEQYF
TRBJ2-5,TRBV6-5,CASSRQGTQYF
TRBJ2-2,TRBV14,CASSHPARQNTGELFF
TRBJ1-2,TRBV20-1,CSATGTGLNYGYTF
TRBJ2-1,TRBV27,CASSLSGTGLIF
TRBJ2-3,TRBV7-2,CASSSTGVARDTQYF